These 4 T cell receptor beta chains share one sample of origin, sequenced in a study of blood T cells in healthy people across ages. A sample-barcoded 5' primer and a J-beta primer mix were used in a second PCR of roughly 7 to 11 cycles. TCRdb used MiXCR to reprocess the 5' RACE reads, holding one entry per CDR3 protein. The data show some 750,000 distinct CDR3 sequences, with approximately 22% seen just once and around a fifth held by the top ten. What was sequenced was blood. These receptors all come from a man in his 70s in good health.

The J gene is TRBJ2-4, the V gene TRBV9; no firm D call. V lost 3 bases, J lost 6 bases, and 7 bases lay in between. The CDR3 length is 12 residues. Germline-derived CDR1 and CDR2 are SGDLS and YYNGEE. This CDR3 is CASSGVRNIQYF. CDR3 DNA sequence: TGTGCCAGCAGCGGGGTGAGAAACATTCAGTACTTC. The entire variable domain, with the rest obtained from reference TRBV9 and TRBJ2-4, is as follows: DSGVTQTPKHLITATGQRVTLRCSPRSGDLSVYWYQQSLDQGLQFLIQYYNGEERAKGNILERFSAQQFPDLHSELNLSSLELGDSALYFCASSGVRNIQYFGAGTRLSVL.

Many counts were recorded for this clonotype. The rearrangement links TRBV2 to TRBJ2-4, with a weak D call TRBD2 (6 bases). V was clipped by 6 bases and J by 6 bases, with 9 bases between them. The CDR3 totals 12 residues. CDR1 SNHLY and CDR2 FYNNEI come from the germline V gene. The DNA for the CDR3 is TGTGCCAGCAGGCGGGATTCAAACATTCAGTACTTC. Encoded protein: CASRRDSNIQYF.

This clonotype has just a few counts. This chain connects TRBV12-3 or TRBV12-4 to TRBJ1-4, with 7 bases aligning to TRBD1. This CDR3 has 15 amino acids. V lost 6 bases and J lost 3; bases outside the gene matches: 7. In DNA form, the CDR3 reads TGTGCCAGCAGCCCAGGGGGGTCTTCTAATGAAAAACTGTTTTTT. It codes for CASSPGGSSNEKLFF.

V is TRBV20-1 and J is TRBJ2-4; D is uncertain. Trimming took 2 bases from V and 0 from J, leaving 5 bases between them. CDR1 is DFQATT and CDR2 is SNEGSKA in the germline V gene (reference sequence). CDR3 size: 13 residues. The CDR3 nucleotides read TGCAGTGCTAGAACAATAGCCAAAAACATTCAGTACTTC. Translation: CSARTIAKNIQYF.